What follows are 13 T cell receptor beta chains derived from one specimen sequenced in a study of CD4 and CD8 cells across lung adenocarcinoma regions. TCRdb ran MiXCR on the PCR reads and lists one entry per CDR3 protein. The table shows approximately 25,000 distinct CDR3 sequences, with 50% to 55% occurring only once. Source material: CD8+ T cells from the center of a lung tumor. The receptors originated from a male donor with lung adenocarcinoma. The CD4 and CD8 labels of this study may be unreliable.

Points on this clonotype: The germline gene is not matched at one end of the junction; a read error may be the cause. The rearrangement joins TRBV12-3 or TRBV12-4 to TRBJ2-5; D tentatively fits TRBD1 or TRBD2 (6 bases each). The CDR3 length is 17 residues. CDR3 bases: TGTGCCAGCAGTGCGGGGCCCGGGGGCCTAGCCAAAGAGATCCAGTACTTC. Amino acid sequence: CASSAGPGGLAKEIQYF.

This sequence joins TRBV10-3 and TRBJ2-3, with TRBD2 identical over 8 bases. TRBJ2-7 explains the end of the DNA better; the J call may be wrong. Germline V lookup: CDR1 ENHRY, CDR2 SYGVKD. CDR3 length: 18 residues. CDR3 residues: CAIRSIAGRLGGTDTQYF. For the CDR3, the DNA is TGTGCCATCAGGAGCATAGCGGGGCGGCTAGGAGGCACAGACACGCAGTACTTC.

For this clonotype: Its ends do not fully match the called genes, so a read error is possible. This sequence joins TRBV10-1 and TRBJ2-3; D is tentatively TRBD1 or TRBD2 (5 bases each). Germline CDR1 is WNHNN and CDR2 is SYGVQD (reference sequence). The CDR3 is made up of 14 amino acids. CDR3: CAGSGGRHTETQYF. CDR3 DNA: TGCGCGGGCAGTGGGGGACGACACACAGAGACGCAGTATTTT.

Remarks on this clonotype: Compared with germline, one end of the junction differs, possibly owing to a read error. V and J are TRBV6-1 and TRBJ2-5; possible D gene TRBD1, 6 bases. The CDR3 covers 15 residues. CDR1 is MNHNS, CDR2 SASEGT, per germline. The chain's CDR3 is CASSDGEGVQGTQYF. CDR3 nucleotides: TGTGCCAGCAGTGACGGTGAGGGGGTCCAAGGGACCCAGTACTTT.

This clonotype was recorded many times. V is TRBV6-1 and J is TRBJ1-1; D unclear. V was shortened by 2 bases and J by 5 bases, with 6 bases between the two germline ends. This CDR3 spans 12 amino acids. Germline V lookup: CDR1 MNHNS, CDR2 SASEGT. The CDR3 DNA reads TGTGCCAGCAGTGAAAAGGTGACTGAAGCTTTCTTT. It yields the protein CASSEKVTEAFF.

This clonotype was detected many times. Possible read error: a much larger clone is one base away. The chain joins TRBV10-2 to TRBJ2-1; TRBD2 might be the D (5 bases). Germline V gives CDR1 WSHSY, CDR2 SAAADI. CDR3 length: 13 residues. The V end was cut by 7 bases, the J end by 10 bases, with 17 bases between. The CDR3 bases are TGCGCCAGCATAGGACTGGAAACCTACGAGCAGTTCTTC. Translating it yields CASIGLETYEQFF.

The chain links TRBV6-1 to TRBJ2-3, with TRBD2 matching 13 bases. The junction had 13 bases not matched to a gene; V was cut back by 7 bases and J by 0 bases. Per the germline V gene, CDR1 is MNHNS and CDR2 is SASEGT. The CDR3 sequence is 19 residues long. CDR3 DNA: TGTGCCAGCACCTCCGCGGGACTAGCGGGGATAACTAGCACAGATACGCAGTATTTT. Translated: CASTSAGLAGITSTDTQYF.

The V and J genes are TRBV6-5 and TRBJ2-4; TRBD2 might be the D (6 bases). Gene TRBJ2-3 matches the end of the DNA better, so the J call may be wrong. Germline V gene sequence: CDR1 MNHEY, CDR2 SVGAGI. CDR3 length: 16 amino acids. The DNA for the CDR3 is TGTGCCAGCAGTTACTCCGGGGTCGGGACTTTTAACATTCAGTATTTT. Translated: CASSYSGVGTFNIQYF.

The V call is TRBV6-1, the J call TRBJ1-2; D ambiguous. Germline V gene lookup returns CDR1 MNHNS and CDR2 SASEGT. Between the trimmed V and J ends, which lost 2 bases and 8 bases, there was a span of 15 bases. The CDR3 totals 14 residues. The CDR3 is CASSEPGRLRGYTF. CDR3 bases: TGTGCCAGCAGTGAACCCGGAAGACTCCGGGGCTACACCTTC.

This clonotype has at least ten counts. V usage is TRBV9 and J usage is TRBJ2-1, with 7 bases matching TRBD2. The CDR3 extends over 13 amino acids. CDR1 SGDLS and CDR2 YYNGEE come from the germline V gene. The ends lost 4 bases at V and 6 bases at J; junction bases unmatched: 4. The CDR3 loop is CASSPAGVNEQFF. The CDR3 coding sequence is TGTGCCAGCAGCCCGGCGGGAGTCAATGAGCAGTTCTTC.

This clonotype was counted once. This chain links TRBV6-4 with TRBJ2-3; 7 bases match TRBD1. This CDR3 is built from 14 residues. CDR1 is MRHNA, CDR2 SNTAGT, per germline. The ends lost 6 bases at V and 2 bases at J; junction bases unmatched: 5. CDR3 sequence (DNA): TGTGCCAGCAGCCGGGACAGCTTCACAGATACGCAGTATTTT. Amino acids: CASSRDSFTDTQYF.

In the case of this clonotype: The junction differs from germline at one of its ends, possibly a read error. This chain connects TRBV6-1 to TRBJ2-3; no clear D. This CDR3 is built from 15 residues. The germline V gene encodes CDR1 MNHNS and CDR2 SASEGT. CDR3 nucleotides: TGTGCCAGCAGCGGACGGCCGGATGGCACAGAGACGCTGTATTTT. It encodes CASSGRPDGTETLYF.

The chain has TRBV27 and TRBJ2-5, with 10 bases aligning to TRBD1. J gave up 4 bases and V 4 bases, and 6 bases lay outside the gene matches. This CDR3 region has 15 residues. Germline V gives CDR1 MNHEY, CDR2 SMNVEV (reference sequence). CDR3: CASSYGQGGGETQYF. The CDR3 nucleotides are TGTGCCAGCAGTTATGGACAGGGGGGGGGAGAGACCCAGTACTTC.